The 28 T cell receptor beta chains reported below all come from one sample, sequenced in a study of blood T cell repertoires in COVID-19. This table comes from immunoSEQ multiplex PCR, and its TCRdb copy is limited to in-frame clones, with some not included. The data contain about 160,000 clones, roughly 93% of them seen just once; the ten biggest clones take up 3.5% to 5%. The specimen was peripheral blood. The receptors derive from a woman in her forties or fifties with acute or convalescent COVID-19.

The CDR3: CASSQGRTVNFGELFF. The CDR3 DNA follows: TGCGCCAGCAGCCAAGGGAGGACAGTAAACTTCGGGGAGCTGTTTTTT. J is TRBJ2-2 and V is TRBV4-1; D may be TRBD1 (6 bases). Germline CDR1 and CDR2: MGHRA and YSYEKL. V was clipped by 1 base and J by 7 bases, with 16 bases between them. This CDR3 spans 16 amino acids.

The V and J genes are TRBV5-4 and TRBJ2-7, with no clear D. There are 13 residues in the CDR3. Germline V lookup: CDR1 SGHNT, CDR2 YYREEE (reference sequence). The V end was cut by 0 bases, the J end by 4 bases, with 8 bases between. CDR3: CASSLEHSYEQYF. Here the CDR3 DNA reads TGTGCCAGCAGCTTGGAGCACTCTTACGAGCAGTACTTC.

This chain links TRBV15 with TRBJ2-7; TRBD1 aligns across 7 bases. The CDR3 is 15 amino acids. CDR1 and CDR2 (germline): LNHNV, YYDKDF (reference sequence). Trimming took 2 bases from V and 2 from J; bases not matched to a gene: 6. The CDR3 region has the DNA TGTGCCACCAGCAGATACCAGACAGGGCCCTACGAGCAGTACTTC. Protein sequence: CATSRYQTGPYEQYF.

The count of this clone is one. This chain links TRBV9 with TRBJ1-2; possibly TRBD1 for D (6 bases). CDR1 is SGDLS, CDR2 YYNGEE, per germline. V lost 0 bases to trimming and J lost 6 bases, with 18 bases between them. This CDR3 is 16 amino acids long. For the CDR3, the DNA is TGTGCCAGCAGCGTAGCCTATTGGGAGGGGGGAGATGGCTACACCTTC. Encoded protein: CASSVAYWEGGDGYTF.

This chain connects TRBV11-2 to TRBJ1-2; TRBD1 matches 9 bases. V shed 4 bases and J 0 bases; nucleotides not matched to a gene: 6. Germline assignment: CDR1 SGHAT and CDR2 FQNNGV. The CDR3 sequence is 16 residues long. The CDR3 bases are TGTGCCAGCAGCTCAACAGGGGGCCATCCTAACTATGGCTACACCTTC. Translated: CASSSTGGHPNYGYTF.

The chain combines TRBV3-1 (or the pseudogene TRBV3-2) with TRBJ2-2; D possibly corresponds to TRBD1 (5 bases). In germline, CDR1 is LGHDT, CDR2 YNNKEL (reference sequence). Deletions cut 4 bases from V and 0 bases from J, with 15 bases between. This CDR3 is built from 17 residues. In nucleotides, the CDR3 is TGTGCCAGCAGCCCTCTTATCGACAGAGCGAACACCGGGGAGCTGTTTTTT. Translating gives CASSPLIDRANTGELFF.

This sequence joins TRBV7-3 and TRBJ2-3, with D perhaps TRBD1 (6 bases). CDR3 length: 17 amino acids. V was trimmed by 2 bases and J by 6 bases, leaving 21 bases between them. Germline V gene lookup returns CDR1 SGHTA and CDR2 FQGTGA. CDR3 nucleotides: TGTGCCAGCAGCTTAGAGGGGGAGACAGGCTTGACGGATACGCAGTATTTT. It specifies CASSLEGETGLTDTQYF. The full variable domain, rest sourced from reference TRBV7-3 and TRBJ2-3, is GAGVSQTPSNKVTEKGKYVELRCDPISGHTALYWYRQSLGQGPEFLIYFQGTGAADDSGLPNDRFFAVRPEGSVSTLKIQRTERGDSAVYLCASSLEGETGLTDTQYFGPGTRLTVL.

This chain joins TRBV5-4 and TRBJ2-7, with D possibly matching TRBD1 (5 bases). This CDR3 contains 18 residues. V was clipped by 3 bases and J by 6 bases, with 28 bases between them. The V gene's germline CDR1 is SGHNT and CDR2 YYREEE (reference sequence). CDR3 coding DNA: TGTGCCAGCAGCTGGGGCTCAGTGAAGCGCTCAAGTCCCATCGAGCAGTACTTC. It codes for CASSWGSVKRSSPIEQYF.

The chain combines TRBV15 with TRBJ2-2; D gene uncertain. This CDR3 has 14 amino acids. Trimming took 3 bases from V and 0 from J, leaving 5 bases between them. Germline V lookup: CDR1 LNHNV, CDR2 YYDKDF (reference sequence). This CDR3 is CATSRGPNTGELFF. The CDR3 DNA is TGTGCCACCAGCAGGGGCCCGAACACCGGGGAGCTGTTTTTT.

The chain links TRBV3-1 (or the pseudogene TRBV3-2) to TRBJ2-7, with 10 nucleotides matching TRBD1. The germline CDR1 and CDR2 sequences are LGHDT and YNNKEL (reference sequence). V shed 4 bases and J 3 bases; nucleotides not matched to a gene: 6. The CDR3 length is 15 residues. As DNA, the CDR3 is TGTGCCAGCAGCCCGATGGGACAGGGGATCTACGAGCAGTACTTC. Translated: CASSPMGQGIYEQYF.

The gene calls are TRBV19 and TRBJ1-2; 11 bases are shared with TRBD1. V dropped 1 base and J dropped 2; count of bases not matched to a gene: 3. The CDR3 is made up of 16 amino acids. Germline-derived CDR1 and CDR2 are LNHDA and SQIVND (reference sequence). The CDR3 sequence is CASSIVRTGGNYGYTF. The CDR3 nucleotides are TGTGCCAGTAGTATAGTTAGGACAGGGGGCAACTATGGCTACACCTTC.

The chain is built from TRBV4-1 and TRBJ1-1; 8 nucleotides agree with TRBD1. Unmatched junction bases numbered 9, after V lost 1 base and J lost 11 bases. The germline gives CDR1 MGHRA, CDR2 YSYEKL. This CDR3 contains 14 residues. The CDR3 sequence is CASSQGPGGAEAFF. DNA for the CDR3: TGCGCCAGCAGCCAAGGTCCAGGGGGCGCGGAGGCTTTCTTT.

This clone came up a few times. The chain has TRBV27 and TRBJ1-1; D gene ambiguous. Germline V gene lookup returns CDR1 MNHEY and CDR2 SMNVEV (reference sequence). Trimming took 0 bases from V and 4 from J, leaving 12 bases between them. CDR3 size: 15 residues. DNA of the CDR3: TGTGCCAGCAGTTTATCGTTGGTAGGAGGCACTGAAGCTTTCTTT. Its protein is CASSLSLVGGTEAFF.

The chain combines TRBV30 with TRBJ1-2, with D hard to call. V gave up 4 bases and J gave up 8 bases, with 14 bases separating them. The CDR3 is 12 amino acids. Looked up from germline, CDR1 is GTSNPN and CDR2 is SVGIG (reference sequence). The CDR3 sequence is CAWIGGGIGYTF. CDR3 nucleotides: TGTGCCTGGATCGGTGGAGGGATAGGCTACACCTTC.

CDR3 protein: CASVLSYTNYGYTF. DNA of the CDR3: TGTGCCAGCGTGTTATCGTACACCAACTATGGCTACACCTTC. The chain is built from TRBV2 and TRBJ1-2; D gene unclear. The CDR3 runs 14 residues. Germline CDR1 and CDR2: SNHLY and FYNNEI. V was clipped by 8 bases and J by 2 bases, with 15 bases between them.

The chain recombines TRBV27 with TRBJ2-7; the D is unclear. CDR1 and CDR2 from the germline V gene are MNHEY and SMNVEV (reference sequence). The CDR3 length is 13 residues. V gave up 1 base and J gave up 0 bases, with 4 bases separating them. CDR3 sequence: CASSLLASYEQYF. DNA for the CDR3: TGTGCCAGCAGTTTATTGGCCTCCTACGAGCAGTACTTC.

This clone was observed once. The genes are TRBV19 and TRBJ2-1; D may be TRBD1 (5 bases). This CDR3 has 16 residues. CDR1 LNHDA and CDR2 SQIVND come from the germline V gene (reference sequence). Trimming stripped 0 bases from V and 0 bases from J, with 9 bases between. The CDR3 here is CASSIDQGGSYNEQFF. In nucleotides, the CDR3 is TGTGCCAGTAGTATAGATCAGGGCGGCTCCTACAATGAGCAGTTCTTC.

The chain employs TRBV4-1 and TRBJ1-6, with D uncertain. Trimming shortened V by 1 base and J by 0 bases, and 7 bases separated the two germline ends. Germline CDR1 is MGHRA and CDR2 is YSYEKL. There are 16 residues in the CDR3. The CDR3 DNA reads TGCGCCAGCAGCCAAGCCGAGAGCTCCTATAATTCACCCCTCCACTTT. Amino acids: CASSQAESSYNSPLHF.

The rearrangement uses TRBV6-5 and TRBJ2-7; TRBD1 agrees at 7 bases. The CDR3 extends over 14 amino acids. The trim removed 8 bases at V and 0 bases at J, leaving 7 bases unmatched. Germline values: CDR1 MNHEY, CDR2 SVGAGI. The CDR3 protein is CASHPGTVSYEQYF. The CDR3 DNA reads TGTGCCAGCCACCCGGGGACAGTCTCCTACGAGCAGTACTTC.

The chain links TRBV21-1 to TRBJ2-7; the D call of TRBD2 is as the table states it, not checked on the DNA. TRBV21-1 represents a pseudogene. The CDR3 runs 15 residues. DNA for the CDR3: TGTGCCAGCAGCTCCCCGGGACTAGCGCTACACGAGCAGTACTTC. It specifies CASSSPGLALHEQYF.

The V and J genes are TRBV10-3 and TRBJ1-2; the D is unclear. Trimming removed 2 bases at V and 2 bases at J, with 6 bases between. Germline lookup yields CDR1 ENHRY and CDR2 SYGVKD. This CDR3 contains 13 residues. This CDR3 reads CAISEAGNYGYTF. The CDR3, as DNA: TGTGCCATCAGTGAGGCCGGGAACTATGGCTACACCTTC.

The chain links TRBV28 to TRBJ2-7, with 7 bases aligning to TRBD2. Per the germline V gene, CDR1 is MDHEN and CDR2 is SYDVKM. V shed 5 bases, J shed 4 bases, and the junction held 23 bases outside the gene matches. This CDR3 region has 19 residues. The CDR3 region is CASSIPPGLSIQGGYEQYF. CDR3 bases: TGTGCCAGCAGTATCCCCCCGGGACTATCAATTCAGGGTGGTTACGAGCAGTACTTC.

The chain recombines TRBV28 with TRBJ2-7; D possibly corresponds to TRBD1 (5 bases). The CDR3 consists of 14 residues. V lost 2 bases and J lost 0, with 8 bases in between. Looked up from germline, CDR1 is MDHEN and CDR2 is SYDVKM. This chain's CDR3 is CASSLQGGSYEQYF. The CDR3 DNA sequence: TGTGCCAGCAGTTTACAGGGCGGCTCCTACGAGCAGTACTTC.

This chain links TRBV19 with TRBJ1-1; no definite D call. Germline V gives CDR1 LNHDA, CDR2 SQIVND (reference sequence). V was cut by 5 bases and J by 5 bases, with 9 bases left in between. The CDR3 runs 12 residues. The CDR3 is CASSRGGTEAFF. CDR3 DNA sequence: TGTGCCAGTAGTCGCGGAGGGACTGAAGCTTTCTTT.

J is TRBJ2-7 and V is TRBV10-3; 9 positions match TRBD1. The CDR3 runs to 14 residues. Germline V gives CDR1 ENHRY, CDR2 SYGVKD. Unmatched junction bases numbered 8, after V lost 6 bases and J lost 5 bases. CDR3 protein: CAISPGQGPHEQYF. The CDR3 DNA sequence: TGTGCCATCAGCCCGGGACAGGGTCCCCACGAGCAGTACTTC.

This clone was seen only once. The rearrangement uses TRBV30 and TRBJ2-2; D gene ambiguous. This CDR3 is built from 14 residues. Trimming took 2 bases from V and 0 from J, leaving 7 bases between them. Per germline, CDR1 GTSNPN and CDR2 SVGIG (reference sequence). CDR3 loop: CAWSLSPNTGELFF. The CDR3 region has the DNA TGTGCCTGGAGTCTCTCTCCGAACACCGGGGAGCTGTTTTTT. Full variable domain (remainder filled in from reference TRBV30 and TRBJ2-2): SQTIHQWPATLVQPVGSPLSLECTVEGTSNPNLYWYRQAAGRGLQLLFYSVGIGQISSEVPQNLSASRPQDRQFILSSKKLLLSDSGFYLCAWSLSPNTGELFFGEGSRLTVL.

V usage is TRBV2 and J usage is TRBJ2-7; TRBD1 matches 7 bases. Germline V gene sequence: CDR1 SNHLY, CDR2 FYNNEI. CDR3 length equals 14 residues. Unmatched junction bases numbered 9, after V lost 7 bases and J lost 3 bases. Here the CDR3 DNA reads TGTGCCAGCAATCGGGACAGCGACGTCTACGAGCAGTACTTC. This translates into CASNRDSDVYEQYF.

The chain is built from TRBV12-3 or TRBV12-4 and TRBJ1-5, with 7 bases identical to TRBD1. The CDR3 contains 13 residues. The trim removed 4 bases at V and 6 bases at J, leaving 3 bases unmatched. DNA for the CDR3: TGTGCCAGCAGTTCAGGACAGGTTCAGCCCCAGCATTTT. It is translated as CASSSGQVQPQHF.